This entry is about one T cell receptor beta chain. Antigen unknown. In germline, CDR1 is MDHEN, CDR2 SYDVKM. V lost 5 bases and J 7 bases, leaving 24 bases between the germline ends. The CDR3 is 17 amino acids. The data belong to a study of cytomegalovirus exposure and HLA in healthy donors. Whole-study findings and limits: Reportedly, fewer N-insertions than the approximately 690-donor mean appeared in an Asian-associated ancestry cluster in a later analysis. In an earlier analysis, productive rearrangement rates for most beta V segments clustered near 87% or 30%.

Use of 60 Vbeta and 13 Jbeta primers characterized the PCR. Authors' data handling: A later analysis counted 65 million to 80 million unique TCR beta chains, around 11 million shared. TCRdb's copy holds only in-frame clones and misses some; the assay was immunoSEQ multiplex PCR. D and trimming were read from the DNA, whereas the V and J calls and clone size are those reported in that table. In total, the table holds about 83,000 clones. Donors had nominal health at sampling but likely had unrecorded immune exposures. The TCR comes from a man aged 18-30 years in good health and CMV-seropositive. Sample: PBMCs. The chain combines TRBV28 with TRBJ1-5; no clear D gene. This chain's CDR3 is CASSPRSLQSPGQPQHF. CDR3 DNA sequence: TGTGCCAGCAGTCCCCGGTCCCTCCAATCCCCGGGACAGCCCCAGCATTTT.